Listed below are T cell receptor beta chains from one sample, sequenced in a study of blood T cell repertoires in COVID-19. Clones were sequenced by immunoSEQ multiplex PCR, and TCRdb holds only the in-frame ones, with some missing. The sample has roughly 290,000 clones, approximately 83% seen once. The sample was PBMCs or T cells enriched from blood (not recorded which). These receptors all come from a woman in her 30s who had recovered from COVID-19. Each CDR3 is given with its conserved first and last residue. A D gene is named only where the DNA matches it firmly. Part of the rows lack a size; the others show once, few, many or a class for expanded clones.

clone size: NA
D gene: NA
J gene: TRBJ1-4
V gene: TRBV27
CDR3 protein: CASSLSPEPLNEKLFF
CDR3 DNA: TGTGCCAGCAGTTTATCCCCGGAGCCACTTAATGAAAAACTGTTTTTT

clone size: NA
D gene: NA
J gene: TRBJ1-4
V gene: TRBV28
CDR3 protein: CASSLYKEGPLRYQNGEKLFF
CDR3 DNA: TGTGCCAGCAGTTTATATAAGGAGGGGCCGCTTCGATACCAGAATGGTGAAAAACTGTTTTTT

clone size: NA
D gene: NA
J gene: TRBJ2-5
V gene: TRBV21-1
CDR3 protein: CASSKGKTGEGTCGAQYF
CDR3 DNA: TGTGCCAGCAGCAAAGGAAAAACGGGGGAGGGAACGTGTGGGGCCCAGTACTTC

clone size: NA
D gene: TRBD2
J gene: TRBJ2-3
V gene: TRBV5-1
CDR3 protein: CASSFRGLAGGGVTDTQYF
CDR3 DNA: TGCGCCAGCAGCTTTCGGGGACTAGCGGGAGGAGGTGTTACAGATACGCAGTATTTT

clone size: NA
D gene: TRBD1
J gene: TRBJ1-3
V gene: TRBV3-1/TRBV3-2
CDR3 protein: CASRRGQGTGVTGNTIYF
CDR3 DNA: TGTGCCAGCAGACGGGGACAGGGGACGGGGGTTACTGGAAACACCATATATTTT

clone size: NA
D gene: NA
J gene: TRBJ2-5
V gene: TRBV28
CDR3 protein: CASSLSPGAGTQYF
CDR3 DNA: TGTGCCAGCAGTTTGAGTCCAGGGGCAGGGACCCAGTACTTC

clone size: NA
D gene: TRBD2
J gene: TRBJ2-7
V gene: TRBV28
CDR3 protein: CASSTRIRGFGTSAAYEQYF
CDR3 DNA: TGTGCCAGCTCTACGCGTATCAGGGGATTCGGGACTAGCGCCGCCTACGAGCAGTACTTC

clone size: NA
D gene: NA
J gene: TRBJ1-5
V gene: TRBV7-9
CDR3 protein: CASSSLPNQPQHF
CDR3 DNA: TGTGCCAGCAGCTCGCTACCCAATCAGCCCCAGCATTTT

clone size: NA
D gene: TRBD1
J gene: TRBJ2-3
V gene: TRBV15
CDR3 protein: CATSPGTGSSTDTQYF
CDR3 DNA: TGTGCCACCAGCCCTGGGACAGGTTCTAGCACAGATACGCAGTATTTT

clone size: NA
D gene: NA
J gene: TRBJ2-3
V gene: TRBV15
CDR3 protein: CATSRDPRLSTDTQYF
CDR3 DNA: TGTGCCACCAGCAGAGATCCAAGACTTAGCACAGATACGCAGTATTTT

clone size: NA
D gene: TRBD2
J gene: TRBJ2-3
V gene: TRBV5-5
CDR3 protein: CASSLRGGRATDTQYF
CDR3 DNA: TGTGCCAGCAGCTTGCGGGGCGGGAGGGCCACAGATACGCAGTATTTT

clone size: NA
D gene: NA
J gene: TRBJ1-1
V gene: TRBV25-1
CDR3 protein: CASSEQGGKTEAFF
CDR3 DNA: TGTGCCAGCAGTGAACAGGGCGGGAAAACTGAAGCTTTCTTT

clone size: NA
D gene: TRBD2
J gene: TRBJ2-2
V gene: TRBV28
CDR3 protein: CASSPELAGTGELFF
CDR3 DNA: TGTGCCAGCAGTCCCGAGCTAGCGGGTACCGGGGAGCTGTTTTTT

clone size: NA
D gene: NA
J gene: TRBJ1-2
V gene: TRBV21-1
CDR3 protein: CALTSFRVLDGYTF
CDR3 DNA: TGTGCCTTAACATCCTTCAGGGTATTGGATGGCTACACCTTC

clone size: NA
D gene: NA
J gene: TRBJ1-5
V gene: TRBV28
CDR3 protein: CASSLSQPQHF
CDR3 DNA: TGTGCCAGCAGTTTGAGTCAGCCCCAGCATTTT

clone size: NA
D gene: NA
J gene: TRBJ2-1
V gene: TRBV19
CDR3 protein: CASSIVSESEQFF
CDR3 DNA: TGTGCCAGTAGTATAGTTTCGGAGAGTGAGCAGTTCTTC

clone size: NA
D gene: NA
J gene: TRBJ1-1
V gene: TRBV9
CDR3 protein: CASSVRGGTEAFF
CDR3 DNA: TGTGCCAGCAGCGTAAGGGGAGGCACTGAAGCTTTCTTT

clone size: NA
D gene: NA
J gene: TRBJ2-7
V gene: TRBV10-3
CDR3 protein: CAISEEDYEQYF
CDR3 DNA: TGTGCCATCAGTGAGGAGGACTACGAGCAGTACTTC

clone size: NA
D gene: NA
J gene: TRBJ1-4
V gene: TRBV5-1
CDR3 protein: CASRPFTGTNEKLFF
CDR3 DNA: TGCGCCAGCAGACCGTTCACAGGGACTAATGAAAAACTGTTTTTT

clone size: NA
D gene: TRBD1
J gene: TRBJ1-2
V gene: TRBV19
CDR3 protein: CASSLQGEGYTF
CDR3 DNA: TGTGCCAGTAGTCTCCAGGGGGAGGGCTACACCTTC

clone size: NA
D gene: TRBD1
J gene: TRBJ2-7
V gene: TRBV30
CDR3 protein: CAWSRDRAYEQYF
CDR3 DNA: TGTGCCTGGAGCCGGGACAGGGCCTACGAGCAGTACTTC

clone size: few
D gene: NA
J gene: TRBJ1-5
V gene: TRBV5-8
CDR3 protein: CASSRRGWYPGPHSNQPQHF
CDR3 DNA: TGTGCCAGCAGCCGTCGGGGTTGGTACCCCGGCCCCCATAGCAATCAGCCCCAGCATTTT

clone size: NA
D gene: TRBD2
J gene: TRBJ2-1
V gene: TRBV7-6
CDR3 protein: CASSLVPSGYNEQFF
CDR3 DNA: TGTGCCAGCAGCTTAGTTCCTAGCGGTTACAATGAGCAGTTCTTC

clone size: NA
D gene: TRBD2
J gene: TRBJ2-7
V gene: TRBV6-5
CDR3 protein: CASSYSTTGGEQYF
CDR3 DNA: TGTGCCAGCAGTTACTCCACAACGGGGGGCGAGCAGTACTTC

clone size: NA
D gene: NA
J gene: TRBJ2-2
V gene: TRBV27
CDR3 protein: CAQAPGGELFF
CDR3 DNA: TGTGCCCAAGCACCTGGCGGGGAGCTGTTTTTT

clone size: NA
D gene: TRBD1
J gene: TRBJ2-5
V gene: TRBV28
CDR3 protein: CASSLWGASTGFMGETQYF
CDR3 DNA: TGTGCCAGCAGTTTATGGGGGGCTTCGACAGGGTTCATGGGGGAGACCCAGTACTTC

clone size: NA
D gene: NA
J gene: TRBJ2-3
V gene: TRBV5-1
CDR3 protein: CASSPGGVTDTQYF
CDR3 DNA: TGCGCCAGCAGCCCCGGCGGCGTCACAGATACGCAGTATTTT

clone size: NA
D gene: NA
J gene: TRBJ1-4
V gene: TRBV9
CDR3 protein: CASSPSNQGLEKLFF
CDR3 DNA: TGTGCCAGCAGCCCCTCCAACCAGGGGCTTGAAAAACTGTTTTTT

clone size: NA
D gene: NA
J gene: TRBJ1-5
V gene: TRBV28
CDR3 protein: CASSSTVTQGTRDQPQHF
CDR3 DNA: TGTGCCAGCAGTTCTACGGTAACACAGGGCACTAGGGATCAGCCCCAGCATTTT

clone size: NA
D gene: NA
J gene: TRBJ1-1
V gene: TRBV29-1
CDR3 protein: CSVEVGGGNTEAFF
CDR3 DNA: TGCAGCGTTGAAGTAGGGGGGGGGAACACTGAAGCTTTCTTT

clone size: NA
D gene: TRBD1
J gene: TRBJ2-2
V gene: TRBV7-6
CDR3 protein: CASSLAHRGTGTNTGELFF
CDR3 DNA: TGTGCCAGCAGCTTAGCCCACCGCGGGACAGGGACGAACACCGGGGAGCTGTTTTTT

clone size: NA
D gene: TRBD2
J gene: TRBJ2-2
V gene: TRBV30
CDR3 protein: CAGTGGRGKTGELFF
CDR3 DNA: TGTGCCGGAACGGGGGGGAGGGGGAAGACCGGGGAGCTGTTTTTT

clone size: NA
D gene: TRBD1
J gene: TRBJ1-5
V gene: TRBV7-9
CDR3 protein: CASSGDRGWQPQHF
CDR3 DNA: TGTGCCAGCAGCGGCGACAGGGGTTGGCAGCCCCAGCATTTT

clone size: NA
D gene: TRBD2
J gene: TRBJ2-1
V gene: TRBV9
CDR3 protein: CASSVETSGASYNEQFF
CDR3 DNA: TGTGCCAGCAGCGTAGAGACTAGCGGGGCCTCCTACAATGAGCAGTTCTTC

clone size: NA
D gene: TRBD1
J gene: TRBJ1-3
V gene: TRBV28
CDR3 protein: CASKGQGRGKGTIYF
CDR3 DNA: TGTGCCAGCAAGGGACAGGGGAGAGGCAAGGGCACCATATATTTT

clone size: NA
D gene: NA
J gene: TRBJ2-3
V gene: TRBV5-1
CDR3 protein: CASSLAPGTDTQYF
CDR3 DNA: TGCGCCAGCAGCTTGGCTCCGGGGACAGATACGCAGTATTTT

clone size: NA
D gene: TRBD2
J gene: TRBJ2-2
V gene: TRBV19
CDR3 protein: CASSISGSVGELFF
CDR3 DNA: TGTGCCAGTAGTATCAGCGGGAGTGTCGGGGAGCTGTTTTTT

clone size: once
D gene: TRBD1
J gene: TRBJ1-6
V gene: TRBV5-8
CDR3 protein: CASSSTRGWSFIHF
CDR3 DNA: TGTGCCAGCAGTTCCACCAGGGGGTGGTCCTTTATCCACTTT

clone size: NA
D gene: NA
J gene: TRBJ2-1
V gene: TRBV27
CDR3 protein: CASSFGREHNEQFF
CDR3 DNA: TGTGCCAGCAGTTTTGGGCGGGAACACAATGAGCAGTTCTTC

clone size: NA
D gene: TRBD2
J gene: TRBJ2-7
V gene: TRBV28
CDR3 protein: CASSGGRESTYEQYF
CDR3 DNA: TGTGCCAGCAGTGGAGGGCGGGAGTCAACCTACGAGCAGTACTTC

clone size: NA
D gene: TRBD1
J gene: TRBJ1-1
V gene: TRBV19
CDR3 protein: CASSIGTGAGGTEAFF
CDR3 DNA: TGTGCCAGTAGTATTGGGACAGGGGCGGGGGGCACTGAAGCTTTCTTT

clone size: NA
D gene: TRBD2
J gene: TRBJ2-1
V gene: TRBV29-1
CDR3 protein: CSVVSSGGQSPYNEQFF
CDR3 DNA: TGCAGCGTTGTGTCTAGCGGGGGACAGAGCCCCTACAATGAGCAGTTCTTC

clone size: few
D gene: NA
J gene: TRBJ2-2
V gene: TRBV15
CDR3 protein: CATSRPVGELFF
CDR3 DNA: TGTGCCACCAGCAGACCAGTCGGGGAGCTGTTTTTT

clone size: once
D gene: NA
J gene: TRBJ1-4
V gene: TRBV20-1
CDR3 protein: CSASPPIGKLFF
CDR3 DNA: TGCAGTGCTAGTCCCCCTATTGGAAAACTGTTTTTT

clone size: once
D gene: NA
J gene: TRBJ2-7
V gene: TRBV28
CDR3 protein: CASSPLYEQYF
CDR3 DNA: TGTGCCAGCAGCCCCCTATACGAGCAGTACTTC